The 10 T cell receptor beta chains listed next were all sequenced from one sample in a study of shared clonotypes between healthy human individuals. Assay used: immunoSEQ multiplex PCR; TCRdb lists only in-frame clones, some missing. The sample holds around 2.5 million clones, 80% to 95% seen once. Sequencing was carried out using naive CD4+ T cells from PBMCs. Noted subset: CD45RA+ positively selected. The receptors here all came from a young man in good health. Some clones in this sample may be carry-over from other donors' samples.

V usage is TRBV11-2 and J usage is TRBJ2-7, with D possibly being TRBD1 (6 bases). The V and J ends lost 7 bases and 2 bases respectively, with 24 bases between them. This CDR3 is built from 17 residues. Germline CDR1 is SGHAT and CDR2 is FQNNGV. Written as DNA, the CDR3 is TGTGCCAGCATGACACAGGGAGCCAGCGCGACGACCTACGAGCAGTACTTC. Its protein product is CASMTQGASATTYEQYF.

The J gene is TRBJ2-7, the V gene TRBV11-2; D assignment may be TRBD1 or TRBD2 (6 bases each). This CDR3 comprises 18 residues. Trimming shortened V by 0 bases and J by 1 base, and 19 bases separated the two germline ends. Germline assignment: CDR1 SGHAT and CDR2 FQNNGV. CDR3 nucleotide sequence: TGTGCCAGCAGCTTAGACTACGGGGGCGGGACGGTTTCCTACGAGCAGTACTTC. This sequence encodes CASSLDYGGGTVSYEQYF. Based on the CDR3 plus reference TRBV11-2 and TRBJ2-7, the full variable domain is EAGVAQSPRYKIIEKRQSVAFWCNPISGHATLYWYQQILGQGPKLLIQFQNNGVVDDSQLPKDRFSAERLKGVDSTLKIQPAKLEDSAVYLCASSLDYGGGTVSYEQYFGPGTRLTVT.

The chain couples TRBV10-3 to TRBJ1-1, with D possibly TRBD1 on 5 matching bases. The ends were cut back, 2 bases at V and 1 base at J, with 17 bases in the middle. The CDR3 totals 17 residues. The germline CDR1 and CDR2 sequences are ENHRY and SYGVKD. CDR3 bases: TGTGCCATCAGTGAGCCGATGGGGGGGGTCAGGAACACTGAAGCTTTCTTT. This sequence encodes CAISEPMGGVRNTEAFF.

The gene calls are TRBV30 and TRBJ1-5; TRBD1 aligns across 8 bases. The V and J ends lost 7 bases and 4 bases, in that order; junction bases with no gene match: 9. The CDR3 extends over 14 amino acids. CDR1 is GTSNPN and CDR2 is SVGIG in the germline V gene (reference sequence). The CDR3 loop is CASYWTGTNQPQHF. The CDR3 DNA is TGTGCCTCGTACTGGACAGGGACAAATCAGCCCCAGCATTTT.

The V and J genes are TRBV25-1 and TRBJ2-5; either TRBD1 or TRBD2 may supply D (5 bases each). Per germline, CDR1 MGHDK and CDR2 SYGVNS. The V end was cut by 3 bases, the J end by 4 bases, with 15 bases between. The CDR3 contains 15 residues. The CDR3 DNA sequence: TGTGCCAGCAGTGACCCCGGGACCCAGGGAGAGACCCAGTACTTC. Protein product: CASSDPGTQGETQYF.

The chain is built from TRBV4-1 and TRBJ2-7; possible D gene TRBD2, 6 bases. Germline values: CDR1 MGHRA, CDR2 YSYEKL. The CDR3 covers 15 residues. Trimming pared 5 bases from V and 3 bases from J, leaving 17 bases between. CDR3 in DNA: TGCGCCAGCAGCTTCGGAGGAGGGCCCTACTACGAGCAGTACTTC. It codes for CASSFGGGPYYEQYF.

This clone was picked up one time. This sequence joins TRBV18 and TRBJ2-5, with D possibly matching TRBD1 (6 bases). From germline, CDR1 is KGHSH and CDR2 LQKENI. The V end lost 5 bases, the J end lost 4 bases, and 14 bases lay between the germline ends. CDR3 length equals 14 residues. Written as DNA, the CDR3 is TGTGCCAGCTCAGATAGCCGGGACACAGAGACCCAGTACTTC. Its protein product is CASSDSRDTETQYF.

This clone was detected once. The chain has TRBV2 and TRBJ2-5; no firm D call. This CDR3 comprises 11 residues. V lost 7 bases to trimming and J lost 4 bases, with 7 bases between them. Germline V CDR1 and CDR2: SNHLY, FYNNEI. The CDR3 bases are TGTGCCAGCATCCTGGGAGAGACCCAGTACTTC. It translates to CASILGETQYF.

This rearrangement joins TRBV5-1 to TRBJ1-2, with 9 nucleotides matching TRBD1. Germline CDR1 and CDR2: SGHRS and YFSETQ. Trimming removed 0 bases from V and 7 bases from J; junction bases left unmatched: 10. This CDR3 spans 16 amino acids. The CDR3 region is CASSLEGLDRGSGYTF. The CDR3 coding sequence is TGCGCCAGCAGCTTGGAAGGATTGGACAGGGGTTCTGGCTACACCTTC. The variable domain in full, completed from reference TRBV5-1 and TRBJ1-2, reads KAGVTQTPRYLIKTRGQQVTLSCSPISGHRSVSWYQQTPGQGLQFLFEYFSETQRNKGNFPGRFSGRQFSNSRSEMNVSTLELGDSALYLCASSLEGLDRGSGYTFGSGTRLTVV.

The gene calls are TRBV5-1 and TRBJ2-7; no definite D call. This CDR3 has 15 residues. CDR1 and CDR2 from the germline V gene are SGHRS and YFSETQ. The ends were cut back, 3 bases at V and 3 bases at J, with 16 bases in the middle. The chain's CDR3 is CASSSVDKAIYEQYF. DNA of the CDR3: TGCGCCAGCAGCTCGGTCGACAAGGCCATCTACGAGCAGTACTTC.